This TCR beta chain is drawn from a study of blood T cell repertoires in COVID-19. Study-level information: Whether acute or convalescent, the COVID-19 samples came from the United States, Italy and Spain. PBMCs, B-cell-depleted T cells, or T cells provided the cDNA or gDNA that made up the material.

The method was immunoSEQ multiplex PCR; TCRdb's version includes in-frame clones alone and lacks a portion of them. This sample has hundreds of thousands of clones, with approximately 89% found just once. Participant ages covered about 18 to 95 years across 24 US areas. Participants' reported clinical history set cohort assignment. The ends lost 9 bases at V and 3 bases at J; junction bases unmatched: 12. The CDR3 sequence is 16 residues long. Germline V gene sequence: CDR1 SGHRS, CDR2 YFSETQ. Sequenced: PBMCs or T cells enriched from blood (not recorded which). This TCR came from a woman in her thirties or forties who had recovered from COVID-19. The V gene is TRBV5-1, the J gene TRBJ2-2; TRBD1 matches 9 bases. The CDR3 nucleotides read TGCGCCACCAAAAAACAGGGGGCTGAGGACACCGGGGAGCTGTTTTTT. It yields the protein CATKKQGAEDTGELFF.